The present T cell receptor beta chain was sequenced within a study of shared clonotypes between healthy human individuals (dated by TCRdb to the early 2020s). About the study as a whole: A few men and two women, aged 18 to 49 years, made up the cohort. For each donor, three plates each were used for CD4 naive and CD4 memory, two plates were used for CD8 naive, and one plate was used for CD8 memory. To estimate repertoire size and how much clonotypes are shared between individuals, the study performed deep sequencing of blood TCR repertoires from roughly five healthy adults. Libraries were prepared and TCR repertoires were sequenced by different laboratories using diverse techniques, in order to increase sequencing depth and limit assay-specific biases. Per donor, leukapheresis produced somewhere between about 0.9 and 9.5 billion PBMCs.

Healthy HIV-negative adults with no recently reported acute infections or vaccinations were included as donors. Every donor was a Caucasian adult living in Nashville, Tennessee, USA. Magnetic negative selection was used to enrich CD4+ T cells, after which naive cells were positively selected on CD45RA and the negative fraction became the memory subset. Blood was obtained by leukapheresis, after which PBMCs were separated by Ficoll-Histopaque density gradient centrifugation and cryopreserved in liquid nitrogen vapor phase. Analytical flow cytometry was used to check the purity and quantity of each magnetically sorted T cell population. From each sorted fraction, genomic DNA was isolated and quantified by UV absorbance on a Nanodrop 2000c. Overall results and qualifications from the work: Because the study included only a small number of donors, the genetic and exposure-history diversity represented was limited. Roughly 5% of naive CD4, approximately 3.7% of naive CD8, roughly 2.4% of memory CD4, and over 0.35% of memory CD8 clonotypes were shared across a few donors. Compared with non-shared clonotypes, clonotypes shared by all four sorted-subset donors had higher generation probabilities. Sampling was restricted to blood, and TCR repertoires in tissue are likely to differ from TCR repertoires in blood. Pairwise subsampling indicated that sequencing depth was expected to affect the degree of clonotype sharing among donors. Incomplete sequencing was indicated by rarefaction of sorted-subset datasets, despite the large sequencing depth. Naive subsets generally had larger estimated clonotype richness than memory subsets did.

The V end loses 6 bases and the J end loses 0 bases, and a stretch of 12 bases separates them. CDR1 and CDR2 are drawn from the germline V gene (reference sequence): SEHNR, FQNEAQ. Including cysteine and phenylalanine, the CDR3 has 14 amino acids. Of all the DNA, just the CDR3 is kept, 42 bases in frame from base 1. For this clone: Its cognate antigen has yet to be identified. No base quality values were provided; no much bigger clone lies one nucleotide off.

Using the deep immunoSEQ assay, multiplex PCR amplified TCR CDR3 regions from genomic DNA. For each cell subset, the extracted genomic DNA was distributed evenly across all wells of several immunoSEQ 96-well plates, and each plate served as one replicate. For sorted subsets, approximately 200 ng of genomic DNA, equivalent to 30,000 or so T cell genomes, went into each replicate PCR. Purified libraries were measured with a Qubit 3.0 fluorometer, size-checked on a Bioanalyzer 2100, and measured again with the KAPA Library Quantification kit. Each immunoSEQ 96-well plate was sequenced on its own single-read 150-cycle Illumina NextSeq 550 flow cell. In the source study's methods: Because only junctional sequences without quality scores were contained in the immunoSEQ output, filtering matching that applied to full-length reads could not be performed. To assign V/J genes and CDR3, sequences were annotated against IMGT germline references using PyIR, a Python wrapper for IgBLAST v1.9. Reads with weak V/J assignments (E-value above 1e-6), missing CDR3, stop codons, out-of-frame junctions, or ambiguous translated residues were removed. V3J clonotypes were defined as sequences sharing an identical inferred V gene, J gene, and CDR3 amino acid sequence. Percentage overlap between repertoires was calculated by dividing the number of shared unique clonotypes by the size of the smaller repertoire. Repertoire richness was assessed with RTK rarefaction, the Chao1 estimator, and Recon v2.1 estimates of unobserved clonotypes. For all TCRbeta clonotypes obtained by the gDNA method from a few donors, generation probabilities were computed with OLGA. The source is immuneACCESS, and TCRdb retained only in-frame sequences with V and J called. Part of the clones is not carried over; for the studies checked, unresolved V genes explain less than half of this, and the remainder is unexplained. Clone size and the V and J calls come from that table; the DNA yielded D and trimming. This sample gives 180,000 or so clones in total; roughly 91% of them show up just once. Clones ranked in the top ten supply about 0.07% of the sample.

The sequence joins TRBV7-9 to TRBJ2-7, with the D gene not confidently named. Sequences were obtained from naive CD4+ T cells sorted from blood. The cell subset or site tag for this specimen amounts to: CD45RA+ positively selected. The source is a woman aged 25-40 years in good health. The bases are TGTGCCAGCAGATTGGACGCGGACTCCTACGAGCAGTACTTC. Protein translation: CASRLDADSYEQYF.